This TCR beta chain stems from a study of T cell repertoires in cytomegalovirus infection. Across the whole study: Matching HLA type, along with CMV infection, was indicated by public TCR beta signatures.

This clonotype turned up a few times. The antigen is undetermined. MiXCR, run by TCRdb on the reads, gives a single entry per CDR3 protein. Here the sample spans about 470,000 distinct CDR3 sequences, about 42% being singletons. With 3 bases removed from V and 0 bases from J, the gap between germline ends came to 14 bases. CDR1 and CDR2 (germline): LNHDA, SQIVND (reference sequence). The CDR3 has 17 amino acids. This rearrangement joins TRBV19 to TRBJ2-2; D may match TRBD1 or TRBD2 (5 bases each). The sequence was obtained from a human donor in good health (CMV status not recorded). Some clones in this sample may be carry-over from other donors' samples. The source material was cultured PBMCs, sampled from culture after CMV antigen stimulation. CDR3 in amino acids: CASSMRGRVTNTGELFF. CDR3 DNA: TGTGCCAGTAGTATGAGGGGCAGGGTTACGAACACCGGGGAGCTGTTTTTT.